Given below is one T cell receptor beta chain in context. Its antigen is currently unknown. Library construction for TCR beta used iRepertoire HTBI primers and Arm-PCR of CDR3 regions. Original processing notes: The identification of 50 to 65 TRBV and some 14 TRBJ segments was made across samples. From the multiplex PCR reads, TCRdb called clonotypes with MiXCR, one entry per CDR3 protein. The V and J calls, along with clone size, are taken from TCRdb and not from the paper's own processing. Of 400,000 to 500,000 distinct CDR3 sequences detected, 15% to 20% appear once; the ten largest clones hold approximately 11%. The sample is drawn from a study of regulatory T cells in long-lasting Graves disease. Germline CDR1 reads SGDLS; CDR2 reads YYNGEE. V was clipped by 1 base and J by 6 bases; unmatched bases: 5. This CDR3 is 15 amino acids long. General study findings and limits: Gene preferences differed: TRBV28, TRBJ1-2, TRBJ2-5 in persistent cases.

Time point described: newly diagnosed GD, antithyroid drugs for less than 3 months. The TCR library used RNA extracted from PBMCs. These same data were also listed under a study on T cells in Graves' hyperthyroidism and ophthalmopathy.

Here the sequenced sample was peripheral blood mononuclear cells (PBMCs), taken at new diagnosis, from a patient treated with antithyroid drugs. This chain links TRBV9 with TRBJ2-3; TRBD2 matches at 10 bases. This sequence was found in a woman aged 25-40 years with Graves disease. CDR3 loop: CASSVTSGILDTQYF. The CDR3 DNA follows: TGTGCCAGCAGCGTAACTAGCGGGATTCTGGATACGCAGTATTTT.